The 32 T cell receptor beta chains reported below all come from one sample, sequenced in a study of cytomegalovirus exposure and HLA in healthy donors. Both 60 Vbeta primers and 13 Jbeta primers went into the PCR. Assay: immunoSEQ multiplex PCR; the TCRdb copy retains only in-frame clones and omits some. Its clone listing holds more than 40,000 clones. Material for sequencing was PBMCs. The receptor set was obtained from a man in his forties in good health and CMV-seropositive.

The rearrangement joins TRBV5-6 to TRBJ1-1; D remains ambiguous. Germline loops: CDR1 SGHDT, CDR2 YYEEEE. CDR3 size: 17 residues. V lost 4 bases and J lost 0, with 19 bases in between. The CDR3 loop reads CASSLKMGVGVNTEAFF. As DNA, the CDR3 is TGTGCCAGCAGCCTAAAAATGGGTGTTGGAGTGAACACTGAAGCTTTCTTT.

V gene TRBV6-5 combines with J gene TRBJ1-2, with D unresolved. The CDR3 runs to 15 residues. Germline CDR1 reads MNHEY; CDR2 reads SVGAGI. V lost 0 bases, J lost 2 bases, and 10 bases lay in between. CDR3 protein: CASSYSNMRNYGYTF. CDR3 sequence (DNA): TGTGCCAGCAGTTACTCGAATATGAGAAACTATGGCTACACCTTC.

The genes are TRBV29-1 and TRBJ2-3, with 7 bases lining up with TRBD1. V was pared by 5 bases and J by 1 base, with 12 bases of the junction left unmatched. The germline V gene has CDR1 SQVTM and CDR2 ANQGSEA. This CDR3 has 16 residues. The CDR3 sequence is CSVTDRVWLGTDTQYF. CDR3 in DNA: TGCAGCGTTACTGACAGGGTGTGGCTCGGCACAGATACGCAGTATTTT.

V usage is TRBV4-1 and J usage is TRBJ2-5; 8 bases map to TRBD1. The CDR3 has 15 amino acids. CDR1 is MGHRA and CDR2 is YSYEKL in the germline V gene. V shed 5 bases, J shed 5 bases, and the junction held 10 bases outside the gene matches. CDR3 sequence reads: CASSKLDREAETQYF. The CDR3 DNA is TGCGCCAGCAGCAAGCTGGACAGGGAAGCGGAGACCCAGTACTTC.

The V and J genes are TRBV15 and TRBJ2-3; 7 positions agree with TRBD2. With 1 base clipped from V and 4 bases from J, the junction kept 8 bases outside the gene matches. Germline assignment: CDR1 LNHNV and CDR2 YYDKDF (reference sequence). The CDR3 has 16 amino acids. CDR3 sequence reads: CATSRVPGGGADTQYF. Written as DNA, the CDR3 is TGTGCCACCAGCAGAGTGCCGGGAGGTGGCGCAGATACGCAGTATTTT.

The chain uses TRBV7-9 and TRBJ2-7; 15 positions match TRBD2. The CDR3 sequence is 19 residues long. Germline values: CDR1 SEHNR, CDR2 FQNEAQ (reference sequence). The V and J ends lost 0 bases and 2 bases, in that order; junction bases with no gene match: 8. The CDR3 sequence: CASSLAPGTSGGPPYEQYF. The CDR3 DNA reads TGTGCCAGCAGCTTAGCGCCCGGGACTAGCGGGGGGCCCCCCTACGAGCAGTACTTC.

This chain joins TRBV5-1 and TRBJ2-1, with D possibly being TRBD2 (6 bases). The CDR3 is 14 residues long. CDR1 is SGHRS, CDR2 YFSETQ, per germline. Trimming took 7 bases from V and 0 from J, leaving 11 bases between them. The CDR3 sequence: CASRYSGSYNEQFF. The CDR3 coding sequence is TGCGCCAGCCGCTATAGCGGCTCCTACAATGAGCAGTTCTTC.

The chain combines TRBV4-2 with TRBJ1-2; D not resolved. Deletions cut 1 base from V and 4 bases from J, with 22 bases between. Germline values: CDR1 LGHNA, CDR2 YNFKEQ. This CDR3 region has 18 residues. The CDR3 nucleotides read TGTGCCAGCAGCCAAGGCCCTCCTGGCAGAACTACCTTCTATGGCTACACCTTC. Residues: CASSQGPPGRTTFYGYTF.

V gene TRBV18 combines with J gene TRBJ2-5, with D possibly matching TRBD2 (5 bases). Germline V gives CDR1 KGHSH, CDR2 LQKENI. The CDR3 has 16 amino acids. The V gene lost 4 bases and the J gene lost 0 bases, with 15 bases spanning the gap. CDR3 amino acids: CASSLFPGLNQETQYF. The CDR3 coding sequence is TGTGCCAGCTCACTTTTCCCCGGACTTAACCAAGAGACCCAGTACTTC.

The V call is TRBV4-2, the J call TRBJ2-7; 10 positions agree with TRBD2. Trimming at V came to 3 bases and at J to 3 bases, leaving 5 bases not matched to a gene. CDR3 length: 15 residues. Germline CDR1 LGHNA, CDR2 YNFKEQ. The CDR3 sequence: CASSHTASGSYEQYF. CDR3 in DNA: TGTGCCAGCAGCCATACCGCTAGCGGGAGCTACGAGCAGTACTTC.

The chain uses TRBV4-3 and TRBJ2-1; a weak D match, TRBD2 (6 bases). Germline V gives CDR1 LGHNA, CDR2 YSLEER. Between the trimmed V and J ends, which lost 0 bases and 9 bases, there was a span of 9 bases. The CDR3 length is 13 residues. The CDR3 DNA reads TGCGCCAGCAGCCAAGATGGAGGGTTTGAGCAGTTCTTC. Its protein is CASSQDGGFEQFF.

V and J are TRBV5-6 and TRBJ2-7, with TRBD2 as a possible D gene (5 bases). The CDR3 has 14 amino acids. Germline V lookup: CDR1 SGHDT, CDR2 YYEEEE. V lost 4 bases, J lost 2 bases, and 13 bases lay in between. The CDR3 DNA reads as TGTGCCAGCAGCGACGGACCGGGGACCTACGAGCAGTACTTC. Translating gives CASSDGPGTYEQYF.

The CDR3 sequence is CASSPPAGGEETQYF. The CDR3 DNA is TGTGCCAGCTCACCCCCAGCGGGAGGGGAAGAGACCCAGTACTTC. The chain carries TRBV18 and TRBJ2-5; 10 bases map to TRBD2. The germline V gene has CDR1 KGHSH and CDR2 LQKENI. The CDR3 runs 15 residues. J was trimmed by 3 bases and V by 3 bases; bases with no gene match: 4.

The V and J genes are TRBV9 and TRBJ2-7; tentatively, D is TRBD2 (7 bases). The V gene's germline CDR1 is SGDLS and CDR2 YYNGEE. V lost 7 bases and J 3 bases, leaving 17 bases between the germline ends. The CDR3 runs 14 residues. The CDR3 bases are TGTGCCAGCGGCCGAGGGGGGGGAAGCTACGAGCAGTACTTC. Its protein is CASGRGGGSYEQYF.

V usage is TRBV11-2 and J usage is TRBJ2-3; 9 nucleotides match TRBD1. The J segment lost 3 bases and the V segment lost 6 bases, leaving 7 bases of the junction unmatched. Germline CDR1 reads SGHAT; CDR2 reads FQNNGV. The CDR3 loop spans 15 amino acids. Written as DNA, the CDR3 is TGTGCCAGCAGGCGAACAGGGGGCCTGACAGATACGCAGTATTTT. The encoded protein is CASRRTGGLTDTQYF.

The J gene is TRBJ1-2, the V gene TRBV20-1; D remains unclear. This CDR3 spans 11 amino acids. Trimming pared 3 bases from V and 5 bases from J, leaving 7 bases between. The V gene's germline CDR1 is DFQATT and CDR2 SNEGSKA (reference sequence). The CDR3 region has the DNA TGCAGTGCTAGTCTGCGTTATGGCTACACCTTC. Its translation is CSASLRYGYTF.

The DNA of the CDR3 is TGTGCCAGCTTGGCTAGCGGAGAAGTAGAGACCCAGTACTTC. It encodes CASLASGEVETQYF. The V call is TRBV2, the J call TRBJ2-5; TRBD2 matches at 7 bases. The V gene's germline CDR1 is SNHLY and CDR2 FYNNEI. V shed 8 bases, J shed 4 bases, and the junction held 10 bases outside the gene matches. The CDR3 extends over 14 amino acids.

The V call is TRBV6-1, the J call TRBJ2-5, with a possible D match to TRBD2 (6 bases). The CDR3 consists of 15 residues. Trimming removed 5 bases from V and 4 bases from J, with 17 bases in between. Per the germline V gene, CDR1 is MNHNS and CDR2 is SASEGT. CDR3 sequence: CASSRRDGGAETQYF. In DNA form, the CDR3 reads TGTGCCAGCAGTCGCCGGGACGGAGGGGCAGAGACCCAGTACTTC.

V gene TRBV5-6 combines with J gene TRBJ1-2; TRBD1 matches 8 bases. This CDR3 is 16 amino acids long. J gave up 0 bases and V 4 bases, and 8 bases lay outside the gene matches. Germline CDR1 and CDR2: SGHDT and YYEEEE. CDR3 DNA: TGTGCCAGCAGCCGCTCACAGGGGGGCGCTAACTATGGCTACACCTTC. Protein product: CASSRSQGGANYGYTF.

This chain connects TRBV2 to TRBJ1-1; a weak D match, TRBD1 (5 bases). This CDR3 region has 14 residues. CDR1 and CDR2 (germline): SNHLY, FYNNEI. V dropped 3 bases and J dropped 3 bases, with 11 bases sitting between them. CDR3 DNA: TGTGCCAGCAGTGACTTGGGGCCTGACACTGAAGCTTTCTTT. It is translated as CASSDLGPDTEAFF.

The chain employs TRBV29-1 and TRBJ2-7; a weak D match, TRBD1 (5 bases). The CDR3 runs to 11 residues. Germline CDR1 is SQVTM and CDR2 is ANQGSEA. V was cut by 4 bases and J by 4 bases, with 8 bases left in between. This chain's CDR3 is CSVAQAYEQYF. The CDR3 DNA reads as TGCAGCGTTGCACAGGCTTACGAGCAGTACTTC.

The gene calls are TRBV6-5 and TRBJ2-1, with a weak D call TRBD2 (6 bases). With 7 bases removed from V and 7 bases from J, the gap between germline ends came to 17 bases. The CDR3 runs to 14 residues. Germline lookup yields CDR1 MNHEY and CDR2 SVGAGI. This chain's CDR3 is CASKGGLWENEQFF. The CDR3, as DNA: TGTGCCAGCAAGGGAGGCCTTTGGGAGAATGAGCAGTTCTTC.

CDR3 sequence: CASSIAVSQPQHF. The CDR3 nucleotides are TGTGCCAGTAGTATAGCCGTCAGTCAGCCCCAGCATTTT. The chain carries TRBV19 and TRBJ1-5; no firm D call. Trimming cost V 1 base and J 6 bases, with 7 bases left between them. Germline V gene sequence: CDR1 LNHDA, CDR2 SQIVND (reference sequence). The CDR3 runs to 13 residues.

This sequence joins TRBV7-9 and TRBJ2-3, with TRBD2 identical over 11 bases. Trimming at V came to 1 base and at J to 3 bases, leaving 3 bases not matched to a gene. Germline V gene data show CDR1 as SEHNR and CDR2 as FQNEAQ (reference sequence). This CDR3 is 16 amino acids long. CDR3 amino acids: CASSLGSGGETDTQYF. CDR3 DNA: TGTGCCAGCAGCTTAGGTAGCGGGGGGGAGACAGATACGCAGTATTTT.

The chain is built from TRBV4-2 and TRBJ2-2; 7 bases line up with TRBD2. This CDR3 is 18 amino acids long. V lost 2 bases to trimming and J lost 0 bases; unmatched junction nucleotides: 9. Germline V gene data show CDR1 as LGHNA and CDR2 as YNFKEQ. CDR3 loop: CASSQTLAATANTGELFF. The CDR3 region has the DNA TGTGCCAGCAGCCAAACCCTAGCGGCTACAGCGAACACCGGGGAGCTGTTTTTT.

J is TRBJ2-3 and V is TRBV9, with D possibly being TRBD2 (5 bases). Germline CDR1 and CDR2: SGDLS and YYNGEE. V lost 1 base to trimming and J lost 2 bases, with 14 bases between them. CDR3 length: 16 residues. The CDR3 sequence is CASSVRAELITDTQYF. Here the CDR3 DNA reads TGTGCCAGCAGCGTACGAGCGGAACTGATCACAGATACGCAGTATTTT. Looking up the rest from reference TRBV9 and TRBJ2-3 gives the full variable domain: DSGVTQTPKHLITATGQRVTLRCSPRSGDLSVYWYQQSLDQGLQFLIQYYNGEERAKGNILERFSAQQFPDLHSELNLSSLELGDSALYFCASSVRAELITDTQYFGPGTRLTVL.

On this clone: A junction boundary mismatches the germline segment, possibly from a read error. V usage is TRBV19 and J usage is TRBJ1-2, with TRBD1 as a possible D gene (5 bases). The length of the CDR3 is 11 residues. Germline V gene lookup returns CDR1 LNHDA and CDR2 SQIVND (reference sequence). The CDR3 DNA reads TGTGCCAGTAGTACCCGCGGGGGATTTCTCTTC. It encodes CASSTRGGFLF.

About this clone: Its ends do not fully match the called genes, so a read error is possible. The sample has other DNA sequences that encode this CDR3 too. V gene TRBV30 combines with J gene TRBJ1-1; a possible D gene is TRBD1 (5 bases). Germline CDR1 GTSNPN, CDR2 SVGIG (reference sequence). CDR3 length: 15 residues. The CDR3 protein is CAWRENEGTYTEAFF. Here the CDR3 DNA reads TGCGCCTGGAGAGAAAATGAGGGGACTTACACTGAAGCTTTCTTT.

This chain joins TRBV27 and TRBJ2-7; 13 positions agree with TRBD2. The germline V gene encodes CDR1 MNHEY and CDR2 SMNVEV (reference sequence). The CDR3 spans 15 residues. J lost 4 bases, V lost 2 bases, and 2 bases had no gene match. The CDR3, as DNA: TGTGCCAGCAGTTTAGGACTAGCGGGAGAATACGAGCAGTACTTC. Translation gives CASSLGLAGEYEQYF.

The V and J genes are TRBV4-1 and TRBJ1-1, with 7 bases lining up with TRBD1. Germline V gene data show CDR1 as MGHRA and CDR2 as YSYEKL. This CDR3 contains 15 residues. V shed 0 bases, J shed 10 bases, and the junction held 11 bases outside the gene matches. This CDR3 is CASSQDLVKGGRAFF. The CDR3 nucleotides read TGCGCCAGCAGCCAAGATCTCGTTAAAGGGGGCAGAGCTTTCTTT.

This chain joins TRBV28 and TRBJ2-7, with D possibly TRBD1 on 6 matching bases. There are 13 residues in the CDR3. V was clipped by 3 bases and J by 6 bases, with 12 bases between them. Germline V gene sequence: CDR1 MDHEN, CDR2 SYDVKM. The DNA for the CDR3 is TGTGCCAGCAGTTTTAGTCAGGGGATCGAGCAGTACTTC. Translated, it gives CASSFSQGIEQYF.

A word on this clone: A read error may produce the germline difference seen at one junction end. V usage is TRBV7-9 and J usage is TRBJ1-1, with 10 positions matching TRBD1. The CDR3 is made up of 14 amino acids. The V gene's germline CDR1 is SEHNR and CDR2 FQNEAQ (reference sequence). CDR3 residues: CASSWGQGNAEAFF. The CDR3 DNA is TGTGCCAGCAGCTGGGGACAGGGGAACGCTGAAGCTTTCTTT.